This paragraph reports one TCR beta chain. The data derive from a study of blood T cell repertoires in COVID-19. Study as a whole: Collection of acute and convalescent COVID-19 samples took place in the United States, Italy and Spain. PBMCs, B-cell-depleted T cells, or T cells were the source of the cDNA or gDNA that made up the material.

The CDR3 totals 13 residues. With 7 bases removed from V and 8 bases from J, the gap between germline ends came to 18 bases. CDR1 MDHEN and CDR2 SYDVKM come from the germline V gene. Per the original data handling: Amplified reference gene primers provided the basis for estimating nucleated cell counts. Sequencing was performed with immunoSEQ multiplex PCR; in TCRdb, only in-frame clones are kept and a portion is missing. D and trimming come from the DNA, and the V and J calls and clone size come from that table. The sample includes over 200,000 clones, more than 70% of them seen just once. This sequence originates from a woman in her 50s with acute or convalescent COVID-19. The gene calls are TRBV28 and TRBJ2-7; a possible D gene is TRBD1 (6 bases). The sample taken for sequencing was peripheral blood. CDR3 in DNA: TGTGCCAGCAACGACTCACAGGGTAAGCAGCAGTACTTC. Its translation: CASNDSQGKQQYF.